The next 24 T cell receptor beta chains were all read from a single sample in a study of shared T cell receptors in the human thymus. Sequenced by immunoSEQ multiplex PCR; TCRdb stores in-frame clones only, minus some. The repertoire holds hundreds of thousands of clones, approximately 83% seen once, with around 0.01% in the top ten. This sample also belongs to another study, concerning human thymus T cells.

The sequenced material came from thymocytes. Receptors originate from a girl in the first two years of life with a congenital heart defect.

The rearrangement joins TRBV7-2 to TRBJ2-5; 13 bases align to TRBD2. Losses at the gene ends were 1 base for V and 1 base for J; bases not matched to a gene: 3. Germline V CDR1 and CDR2: SGHTA, FQGNSA. The CDR3 loop spans 17 amino acids. The CDR3 DNA follows: TGTGCCAGCAGCTTAGGACTAGCGGGGGGCGTCCAAGAGACCCAGTACTTC. It specifies CASSLGLAGGVQETQYF.

V is TRBV6-1 and J is TRBJ2-5, with D possibly TRBD1 on 6 matching bases. The DNA end favors TRBJ2-7, so the J call may be wrong. The CDR3 spans 15 residues. CDR1 is MNHNS and CDR2 is SASEGT in the germline V gene. The CDR3 spells CASSEGERTDYEQYF. CDR3 nucleotides: TGTGCCAGCAGTGAAGGAGAAAGGACAGACTACGAGCAGTACTTC.

V is TRBV2 and J is TRBJ2-3, with D perhaps TRBD2 (6 bases). The V gene's germline CDR1 is SNHLY and CDR2 FYNNEI. The CDR3 consists of 17 residues. V lost 4 bases and J 0 bases, leaving 17 bases between the germline ends. CDR3 in DNA: TGTGCCAGCAGTGCAAATCTAACTAGCCCGAGCACAGATACGCAGTATTTT. The encoded protein is CASSANLTSPSTDTQYF.

The chain has TRBV5-8 and TRBJ1-2; D possibly corresponds to TRBD1 (5 bases). The V gene's germline CDR1 is SGHTS and CDR2 YDEGEE. The CDR3 loop spans 15 amino acids. Deletions cut 4 bases from V and 3 bases from J, with 16 bases between. CDR3: CASSRPLGGDYGYTF. Written as DNA, the CDR3 is TGTGCCAGCAGCCGACCCCTCGGGGGTGACTATGGCTACACCTTC. Complete variable domain (other parts from reference TRBV5-8 and TRBJ1-2): EAGVTQSPTHLIKTRGQQATLRCSPISGHTSVYWYQQALGLGLQFLLWYDEGEERNRGNFPPRFSGRQFPNYSSELNVNALELEDSALYLCASSRPLGGDYGYTFGSGTRLTVV.

V is TRBV7-8 and J is TRBJ1-1; TRBD1 might be the D (5 bases). The CDR3 is made up of 13 amino acids. Trimming left V 5 bases short and J 11 bases short, with 18 bases between. Looked up from germline, CDR1 is SGHVS and CDR2 is FQNEAQ. The CDR3 sequence is CASSLLRAYRAFF. The CDR3 bases are TGTGCCAGCAGCCTACTCCGGGCATACAGGGCTTTCTTT.

The V gene is TRBV7-9, the J gene TRBJ2-1; TRBD1 matches at 7 bases. V gave up 5 bases and J gave up 2 bases; unmatched junction bases: 12. The germline V gene encodes CDR1 SEHNR and CDR2 FQNEAQ (reference sequence). The CDR3 totals 17 residues. The CDR3 reads CASSNPTGKGTYNEQFF. CDR3 in DNA: TGTGCCAGCAGCAACCCGACAGGGAAAGGTACCTACAATGAGCAGTTCTTC.

This chain connects TRBV12-5 to TRBJ1-4; TRBD1 matches at 8 bases. The germline V gene encodes CDR1 LGHNT and CDR2 FRNRAP. This CDR3 has 15 residues. With V trimmed by 5 bases and J by 6 bases, 8 bases remained unmatched. This chain's CDR3 is CASGPDRGWDEKLFF. Here the CDR3 DNA reads TGTGCTAGTGGTCCCGACAGGGGTTGGGATGAAAAACTGTTTTTT.

V usage is TRBV4-3 and J usage is TRBJ2-3, with a possible D match to TRBD2 (5 bases). V lost 3 bases and J lost 2, with 15 bases in between. Germline loops: CDR1 LGHNA, CDR2 YSLEER. CDR3 length: 16 residues. The CDR3 DNA follows: TGCGCCAGCAGCCATCTATGGGGAGAGACCACAGATACGCAGTATTTT. Protein sequence: CASSHLWGETTDTQYF.

The genes are TRBV30 and TRBJ2-1, with a weak D call TRBD2 (7 bases). V was clipped by 5 bases and J by 8 bases, with 28 bases between them. Germline loops: CDR1 GTSNPN, CDR2 SVGIG (reference sequence). The CDR3 is made up of 17 amino acids. The CDR3 here is CAWGAPRTGGRGDEQFF. CDR3 sequence (DNA): TGTGCCTGGGGCGCACCCCGGACGGGGGGCCGGGGGGATGAGCAGTTCTTC.

This chain uses TRBV12-2 with TRBJ1-4; the table's D call, TRBD1, was not checked against the DNA. TRBV12-2 is reported as a pseudogene. The CDR3 runs to 14 residues. The CDR3 region has the DNA TGTGCAAGTCGTTCCGGACAGGGGGGAGAAAAACTGTTTTTT. Its translation: CASRSGQGGEKLFF.

This rearrangement joins TRBV11-2 to TRBJ2-7; D might be TRBD1 (6 bases). This CDR3 spans 16 amino acids. Germline V gene sequence: CDR1 SGHAT, CDR2 FQNNGV. Between the trimmed V and J ends, which lost 0 bases and 0 bases, there was a span of 12 bases. The CDR3 here is CASSLDLGRGSYEQYF. Here the CDR3 DNA reads TGTGCCAGCAGCTTAGATCTGGGCAGGGGCTCCTACGAGCAGTACTTC.

The chain uses TRBV5-1 and TRBJ1-3, with D maybe TRBD1 (6 bases). The CDR3 contains 15 residues. Germline CDR1 is SGHRS and CDR2 is YFSETQ. V was pared by 4 bases and J by 4 bases, with 15 bases between. Here the CDR3 reads CASSHRGARGNTIYF. As DNA, the CDR3 is TGCGCCAGCAGCCATCGGGGGGCGAGAGGAAACACCATATATTTT.

The CDR3 here is CASSYPSRTGKGEQFF. CDR3 coding DNA: TGTGCCAGCAGTTACCCATCGAGGACAGGGAAAGGCGAGCAGTTCTTC. The chain couples TRBV6-5 to TRBJ2-1; TRBD1 matches 8 bases. The CDR3 totals 16 residues. Losses at the gene ends were 2 bases for V and 10 bases for J; bases not matched to a gene: 13. Germline values: CDR1 MNHEY, CDR2 SVGAGI.

V and J are TRBV27 and TRBJ1-1, with D uncertain. Between the trimmed V and J ends, which lost 1 base and 5 bases, there was a span of 14 bases. Germline lookup yields CDR1 MNHEY and CDR2 SMNVEV (reference sequence). This CDR3 spans 15 amino acids. CDR3 region: CASSLLEGSRTEAFF. The DNA for the CDR3 is TGTGCCAGCAGTTTATTGGAGGGTTCGCGGACTGAAGCTTTCTTT.

Here the CDR3 reads CASSLARGEPQHF. CDR3 bases: TGTGCCAGCAGTTTGGCTAGGGGCGAGCCCCAGCATTTT. The chain carries TRBV28 and TRBJ1-5; the D gene is possibly TRBD1 (5 bases). The ends were cut back, 3 bases at V and 8 bases at J, with 11 bases in the middle. Germline V lookup: CDR1 MDHEN, CDR2 SYDVKM. CDR3 length: 13 amino acids. Together with reference TRBV28 and TRBJ1-5, the CDR3 gives the full variable domain: DVKVTQSSRYLVKRTGEKVFLECVQDMDHENMFWYRQDPGLGLRLIYFSYDVKMKEKGDIPEGYSVSREKKERFSLILESASTNQTSMYLCASSLARGEPQHFGDGTRLSIL.

On this clone: Distinct nucleotide sequences in the sample also encode this CDR3. The chain joins TRBV18 to TRBJ2-7; 7 bases agree with TRBD1. With 3 bases clipped from V and 0 bases from J, the junction kept 2 bases outside the gene matches. Germline V gives CDR1 KGHSH, CDR2 LQKENI. The CDR3 is 14 residues long. DNA for the CDR3: TGTGCCAGCTCACCCAGGACAGGCTCCTACGAGCAGTACTTC. This codes for CASSPRTGSYEQYF.

This chain uses TRBV19 with TRBJ1-2, with D unclear. Germline V gives CDR1 LNHDA, CDR2 SQIVND (reference sequence). The CDR3 runs 13 residues. The V end lost 0 bases, the J end lost 7 bases, and 9 bases lay between the germline ends. For the CDR3, the DNA is TGTGCCAGTAGTATAGAGGTGAGGCGTGGCTACACCTTC. Translated, it gives CASSIEVRRGYTF.

The genes are TRBV9 and TRBJ2-3; TRBD2 matches 15 bases. From germline, CDR1 is SGDLS and CDR2 YYNGEE. V shed 5 bases, J shed 2 bases, and the junction held 3 bases outside the gene matches. The CDR3 consists of 16 residues. CDR3 in DNA: TGTGCCAGCAGTGGGACTAGCGGGAGGAACACAGATACGCAGTATTTT. It yields the protein CASSGTSGRNTDTQYF. Full variable domain (outside the CDR3, taken from reference TRBV9 and TRBJ2-3): DSGVTQTPKHLITATGQRVTLRCSPRSGDLSVYWYQQSLDQGLQFLIQYYNGEERAKGNILERFSAQQFPDLHSELNLSSLELGDSALYFCASSGTSGRNTDTQYFGPGTRLTVL.

The J gene is TRBJ1-5, the V gene TRBV4-1, with a weak D call TRBD1 (5 bases). The V gene's germline CDR1 is MGHRA and CDR2 YSYEKL. The CDR3 covers 18 residues. The V gene lost 4 bases and the J gene lost 0 bases, with 19 bases spanning the gap. The CDR3 loop reads CASSPVKGGEYSNQPQHF. CDR3 DNA sequence: TGCGCCAGCAGCCCTGTGAAGGGAGGGGAATATAGCAATCAGCCCCAGCATTTT.

The J gene is TRBJ2-3, the V gene TRBV5-4; TRBD2 aligns across 8 bases. V lost 5 bases, J lost 1 base, and 12 bases stayed unmatched. Germline V gene sequence: CDR1 SGHNT, CDR2 YYREEE (reference sequence). This CDR3 contains 17 residues. The CDR3 spells CASRYMGSGARTDTQYF. DNA for the CDR3: TGTGCCAGCAGATATATGGGTAGCGGGGCCCGCACAGATACGCAGTATTTT.

This chain connects TRBV2 to TRBJ2-7; TRBD2 aligns across 9 bases. CDR1 and CDR2 (germline): SNHLY, FYNNEI. J gave up 5 bases and V 5 bases, and 1 base lay outside the gene matches. The length of the CDR3 is 12 residues. This chain's CDR3 is CASSRLADEQYF. Written as DNA, the CDR3 is TGTGCCAGCAGTCGACTAGCGGACGAGCAGTACTTC.

J is TRBJ1-1 and V is TRBV9; TRBD1 might be the D (5 bases). The CDR3 sequence is 15 residues long. CDR1 is SGDLS, CDR2 YYNGEE, per germline. V was cut by 4 bases and J by 5 bases, with 18 bases left in between. The CDR3 DNA follows: TGTGCCAGCAGCCCACCCGAGGTGGGGGGGACTGAAGCTTTCTTT. This gives the protein CASSPPEVGGTEAFF.

The chain links TRBV10-3 to TRBJ2-1; tentatively, D is TRBD1 (6 bases). Germline values: CDR1 ENHRY, CDR2 SYGVKD. This CDR3 region has 13 residues. V lost 7 bases to trimming and J lost 9 bases, with 16 bases between them. The CDR3 sequence is CAITPSPRGEQFF. The CDR3 nucleotides are TGTGCCATCACGCCATCCCCCAGGGGTGAGCAGTTCTTC.

The chain couples TRBV4-3 to TRBJ2-7; no clear D gene. Germline V lookup: CDR1 LGHNA, CDR2 YSLEER. The CDR3 extends over 16 amino acids. V was shortened by 0 bases and J by 3 bases, with 15 bases between the two germline ends. CDR3 loop: CASSQDPSKAVYEQYF. In nucleotides, the CDR3 is TGCGCCAGCAGCCAAGATCCCAGCAAGGCGGTCTACGAGCAGTACTTC.